This is a list of T cell receptor beta chains from one sample in a study of cytomegalovirus exposure and HLA in healthy donors. TCRdb's table, derived via immunoSEQ multiplex PCR, lists solely in-frame clones and lacks some. This sample has fewer than 120,000 clones; over 60% occur once, and the top ten carry 1% to 1.5%. Sequenced material: PBMCs. These TCRs come from a woman between 25 and 40 years old in good health and CMV-seronegative. Both conserved end residues are part of each CDR3. D genes are given only for firm matches. Size is stated for part of the rows, as once, few or many counts, or as a class when the clone is expanded.

d_call clone_size j_call cdr3_length v_call cdr3_aa cdr3_nt
TRBD1 NA TRBJ1-2 15 TRBV7-2 CASSLRYRGRNGYTF TGTGCCAGCAGCCTACGATACAGGGGGCGTAATGGCTACACCTTC
NA NA TRBJ2-7 14 TRBV7-4 CAIPPLEISYEQYF TGTGCCATCCCCCCCTTGGAGATTTCCTACGAGCAGTACTTC
NA NA TRBJ1-5 16 TRBV4-2 CASSQGGGRTNQPQHF TGTGCCAGCAGCCAAGGAGGGGGACGGACCAATCAGCCCCAGCATTTT
NA NA TRBJ1-1 17 TRBV11-2 CASSSRAFGRGNTEAFF TGTGCCAGCAGCTCCCGAGCATTCGGACGGGGGAACACTGAAGCTTTCTTT
NA NA TRBJ1-1 16 TRBV7-9 CASSSIGGAANTEAFF TGTGCCAGCAGCTCGATTGGCGGGGCGGCGAACACTGAAGCTTTCTTT
TRBD2 NA TRBJ2-3 16 TRBV15 CATSGLGLAGGDTQYF TGTGCCACCAGCGGACTCGGACTAGCGGGTGGCGATACGCAGTATTTT
TRBD1 NA TRBJ1-1 16 TRBV4-3 CASSQVFSGTGTEAFF TGCGCCAGCAGCCAAGTATTCTCAGGGACAGGCACTGAAGCTTTCTTT
NA NA TRBJ2-7 13 TRBV5-4 CASSFWTAYEQYF TGTGCCAGCAGCTTCTGGACAGCCTACGAGCAGTACTTC
TRBD1 NA TRBJ1-6 14 TRBV5-1 CASSPRDSNSPLHF TGCGCCAGCAGCCCCCGGGACAGTAATTCACCCCTCCACTTT
NA NA TRBJ2-7 14 TRBV5-1 CASRLEDLDYEQYF TGCGCCAGCAGACTGGAAGACTTAGACTACGAGCAGTACTTC
NA few TRBJ2-3 13 TRBV5-1 CASSLYSGDTQYF TGCGCCAGCAGCTTGTATTCAGGGGATACGCAGTATTTT
NA NA TRBJ1-1 14 TRBV11-2 CASRLPRVGTEAFF TGTGCCAGCAGGTTGCCCAGGGTAGGCACTGAAGCTTTCTTT
NA NA TRBJ2-3 16 TRBV11-2 CASSLGFRRSTDTQYF TGTGCCAGCAGCTTAGGGTTTAGGAGGAGCACAGATACGCAGTATTTT
NA few TRBJ2-7 14 TRBV4-3 CASSQDWANYEQYF TGCGCCAGCAGCCAAGATTGGGCGAACTACGAGCAGTACTTC
TRBD1 NA TRBJ1-5 15 TRBV4-2 CASSQDEGAHQPQHF TGTGCCAGCAGCCAAGATGAGGGGGCGCATCAGCCCCAGCATTTT
NA NA TRBJ2-4 21 TRBV4-2 CASSQPLIRDSRYRAKNIQYF TGTGCCAGCAGCCAACCCTTGATCCGAGACAGTAGGTATCGGGCCAAAAACATTCAGTACTTC
TRBD1 NA TRBJ1-3 17 TRBV4-1 CASSQAPPTGGGNTIYF TGCGCCAGCAGCCAAGCCCCGCCGACAGGGGGCGGAAACACCATATATTTT
NA NA TRBJ1-3 14 TRBV6-6 CASSLRQAGNTIYF TGTGCCAGCAGTTTGCGCCAAGCTGGAAACACCATATATTTT
TRBD1 NA TRBJ1-5 14 TRBV6-5 CASSLTGDNQPQHF TGTGCCAGCAGCTTGACAGGGGACAATCAGCCCCAGCATTTT
TRBD1 NA TRBJ1-2 16 TRBV7-2 CASSTQPGTGGFGYTF TGTGCCAGCAGCACCCAACCCGGGACAGGGGGCTTCGGCTACACCTTC
TRBD1 NA TRBJ1-6 15 TRBV6-5 CASRAGGEVWSPLHF TGTGCCAGCAGGGCAGGGGGCGAGGTATGGTCACCCCTCCACTTT
TRBD1 NA TRBJ1-4 18 TRBV5-6 CASSSGQGGPATNEKLFF TGTGCCAGCAGCTCCGGACAGGGGGGGCCTGCAACTAATGAAAAACTGTTTTTT
NA NA TRBJ2-7 15 TRBV7-6 CASSQASSAIYEQYF TGTGCCAGCAGCCAGGCGTCTAGCGCCATCTACGAGCAGTACTTC
NA NA TRBJ1-4 14 TRBV2 CASSEGRVGEKLFF TGTGCCAGCAGTGAGGGGAGGGTCGGTGAAAAACTGTTTTTT
TRBD2 NA TRBJ2-4 14 TRBV5-5 CASSFRTSVDIQYF TGTGCCAGCAGCTTCAGGACTAGCGTCGACATTCAGTACTTC
NA NA TRBJ2-3 14 TRBV4-3 CASSRGRSTDTQYF TGCGCCAGCAGCCGTGGTCGGAGCACAGATACGCAGTATTTT
TRBD1 NA TRBJ2-2 18 TRBV25-1 CASSALPTGTVNTGELFF TGTGCCAGCAGTGCCTTACCAACCGGGACAGTAAACACCGGGGAGCTGTTTTTT
NA NA TRBJ1-1 13 TRBV4-3 CASSSLMNTEAFF TGCGCCAGCAGCTCACTGATGAACACTGAAGCTTTCTTT